This TCR beta chain was sequenced in a study of cytomegalovirus exposure and HLA in healthy donors. Study results and limitations: Most TCR sequences were rare, but some public TCRs occurred in many donors.

Germline assignment: CDR1 LNHDA and CDR2 SQIVND (reference sequence). The CDR3 consists of 17 residues. The V end lost 6 bases, the J end lost 0 bases, and 20 bases lay between the germline ends. The PCR made use of 60 Vbeta and 13 Jbeta primers. Sequenced by immunoSEQ multiplex PCR; TCRdb stores in-frame clones only, minus some. This table holds about 140,000 clones, about 79% found once. Of note for this clone: The target antigen is unknown.

Source material: PBMCs. The receptor was derived from a woman younger than 45 in good health and CMV-seronegative. The V and J genes are TRBV19 and TRBJ1-2; TRBD1 might be the D (5 bases). The CDR3 sequence: CASRTGSGWRANYGYTF. The CDR3, as DNA: TGTGCCAGTAGGACGGGCTCAGGGTGGAGAGCTAACTATGGCTACACCTTC. The whole variable domain, filled in from reference TRBV19 and TRBJ1-2, reads DGGITQSPKYLFRKEGQNVTLSCEQNLNHDAMYWYRQDPGQGLRLIYYSQIVNDFQKGDIAEGYSVSREKKESFPLTVTSAQKNPTAFYLCASRTGSGWRANYGYTFGSGTRLTVV.